Below are 10 T cell receptor beta chains sequenced from a single sample in a study of response to subunit inactivated influenza vaccine. Via MiXCR, TCRdb re-called the RT-PCR reads, giving one row per CDR3 protein. The table records roughly 460,000 distinct CDR3 sequences, approximately 9.9% of them present only once. The sequencing used PBMCs from blood, collected more than 35 days after vaccination. The source is a man between 50 and 59 years old who received an inactivated influenza vaccine.

The chain recombines TRBV2 with TRBJ2-2; perhaps TRBD2 as D (5 bases). This CDR3 is 16 amino acids long. Germline values: CDR1 SNHLY, CDR2 FYNNEI. Trimming pared 0 bases from V and 7 bases from J, leaving 15 bases between. DNA of the CDR3: TGTGCCAGCAGTGAAGCGGCTGGACTCGCTGTCGGGGAGCTGTTTTTT. It is translated as CASSEAAGLAVGELFF. The whole variable domain, filled in from reference TRBV2 and TRBJ2-2, reads EPEVTQTPSHQVTQMGQEVILRCVPISNHLYFYWYRQILGQKVEFLVSFYNNEISEKSEIFDDQFSVERPDGSNFTLKIRSTKLEDSAMYFCASSEAAGLAVGELFFGEGSRLTVL.

The rearrangement links TRBV7-9 to TRBJ2-7; D is tentatively TRBD1 or TRBD2 (5 bases each). The CDR3 runs 16 residues. From germline, CDR1 is SEHNR and CDR2 FQNEAQ (reference sequence). The V and J ends lost 5 bases and 6 bases respectively, with 23 bases between them. The CDR3 loop is CASSPRDPRTGSEQYF. For the CDR3, the DNA is TGTGCCAGCAGCCCCCGGGACCCCCGAACGGGTTCCGAGCAGTACTTC.

The rearrangement links TRBV5-1 to TRBJ2-7; D is possibly TRBD1 (6 bases). Trimming took off 2 bases at V and 5 bases at J, with 17 bases between the two ends. The CDR3 contains 15 residues. Germline V gene lookup returns CDR1 SGHRS and CDR2 YFSETQ. CDR3 nucleotide sequence: TGCGCCAGCAGCTTAGGGGGACATTGGGAAAACGAGCAGTACTTC. It is translated as CASSLGGHWENEQYF.

The chain recombines TRBV6-2 or TRBV6-3 with TRBJ2-5, with 8 bases identical to TRBD2. Trimming at V came to 2 bases and at J to 2 bases, leaving 28 bases not matched to a gene. In germline, CDR1 is MNHEY, CDR2 SVGEGT. The CDR3 is 23 residues long. For the CDR3, the DNA is TGTGCCAGCAGTTACCGATGGACTAGGGTGGCTAGGGAACCTACTAGCGGACAAGAGACCCAGTACTTC. Protein: CASSYRWTRVAREPTSGQETQYF.

This clonotype was seen only a few times. The rearrangement uses TRBV12-3 or TRBV12-4 and TRBJ2-3, with TRBD2 matching over 9 bases. The CDR3 contains 12 residues. Germline trimming cut 4 bases from V and 8 bases from J; bases unmatched to any gene: 1. This chain's CDR3 is CASSSSGVTQYF. CDR3 nucleotides: TGTGCCAGCAGTTCTAGCGGGGTTACGCAGTATTTT.

In nucleotides, the CDR3 is TGTGCCAGCAGTTTCTCCAAACTAGAGCAGTACTTC. Translation gives CASSFSKLEQYF. The chain uses TRBV12-3 or TRBV12-4 and TRBJ2-7, with D unclear. The germline V and J ends were trimmed by 3 bases and 7 bases, with 10 bases remaining between them. This CDR3 region has 12 residues.

Ten or more counts support this clonotype. V gene TRBV25-1 combines with J gene TRBJ1-4; TRBD1 is a possible D gene (5 bases). Trimming stripped 1 base from V and 4 bases from J, with 10 bases between. Germline lookup yields CDR1 MGHDK and CDR2 SYGVNS. The CDR3 extends over 15 amino acids. CDR3 bases: TGTGCCAGCAGTGAATCGGGGCAGCTTAATGAAAAACTGTTTTTT. Amino acids: CASSESGQLNEKLFF.

This clonotype showed up many times. This chain uses TRBV20-1 with TRBJ2-3, with 10 bases lining up with TRBD1. The CDR3 spans 14 residues. Trimming at V came to 6 bases and at J to 7 bases, leaving 10 bases not matched to a gene. Germline-derived CDR1 and CDR2 are DFQATT and SNEGSKA (reference sequence). CDR3 amino acids: CSANGQGESNTQYF. CDR3 DNA: TGCAGTGCAAACGGACAGGGGGAATCAAATACGCAGTATTTT.

The chain uses TRBV5-1 and TRBJ1-2, with TRBD1 matching 8 bases. Germline loops: CDR1 SGHRS, CDR2 YFSETQ. The CDR3 is made up of 14 amino acids. J lost 8 bases, V lost 5 bases, and 11 bases had no gene match. The CDR3 is CASRIIRGLGGYTF. Written as DNA, the CDR3 is TGCGCCAGCAGGATAATCAGGGGGCTGGGCGGCTACACCTTC.

A single count supports this clonotype. This chain links TRBV5-1 with TRBJ2-7; TRBD2 matches at 7 bases. V lost 4 bases to trimming and J lost 4 bases; unmatched junction nucleotides: 8. This CDR3 region has 14 residues. Germline V gene lookup returns CDR1 SGHRS and CDR2 YFSETQ. CDR3 amino acids: CASSAGTTKYEQYF. The CDR3 DNA is TGCGCCAGCAGCGCCGGGACTACCAAATACGAGCAGTACTTC.